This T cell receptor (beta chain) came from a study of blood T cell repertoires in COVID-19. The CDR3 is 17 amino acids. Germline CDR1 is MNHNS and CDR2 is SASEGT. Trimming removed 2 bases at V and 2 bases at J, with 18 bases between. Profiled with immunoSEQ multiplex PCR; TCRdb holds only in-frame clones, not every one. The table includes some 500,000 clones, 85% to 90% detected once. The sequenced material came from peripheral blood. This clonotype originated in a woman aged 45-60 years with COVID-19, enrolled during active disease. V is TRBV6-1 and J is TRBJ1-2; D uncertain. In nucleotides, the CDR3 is TGTGCCAGCAGTGAACGTGGCCTCCGTATACCGAACTATGGCTACACCTTC. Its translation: CASSERGLRIPNYGYTF.